Below are 15 T cell receptor beta chains sequenced from a single sample in a study of T cells in pancreatic ductal adenocarcinoma. Surgery without prior neoadjuvant therapy was the treatment of the selected pancreatic ductal adenocarcinoma patients. This table comes from immunoSEQ multiplex PCR, and its TCRdb copy is limited to in-frame clones, with some not included. Altogether about 2,600 clones are present, roughly 74% being singletons, with the ten largest covering 11% to 15%. Input material: pancreatic tumor tissue. The source is a human donor with pancreatic ductal adenocarcinoma.

This chain links TRBV7-2 with TRBJ1-6; D is unresolved. CDR1 and CDR2 from the germline V gene are SGHTA and FQGNSA. The CDR3 contains 15 residues. The V end lost 5 bases, the J end lost 6 bases, and 14 bases lay between the germline ends. This CDR3 reads CASSMGPAPNSPLHF. The CDR3 bases are TGTGCCAGCAGCATGGGCCCTGCCCCTAATTCACCCCTCCACTTT.

The chain recombines TRBV7-9 with TRBJ2-2, with D tentatively TRBD2 (6 bases). The CDR3 loop spans 15 amino acids. Trimming stripped 6 bases from V and 4 bases from J, with 15 bases between. The V gene's germline CDR1 is SEHNR and CDR2 FQNEAQ (reference sequence). The CDR3 DNA reads as TGTGCCAGCAGAACTCGGGACTCCACCACCGGGGAGCTGTTTTTT. This translates into CASRTRDSTTGELFF.

By share of the sample, this clone is large. The chain couples TRBV5-1 to TRBJ2-5, with D perhaps TRBD1 or TRBD2 (5 bases each). CDR3 length: 14 residues. The germline V gene encodes CDR1 SGHRS and CDR2 YFSETQ. Trimming took 4 bases from V and 4 from J, leaving 14 bases between them. DNA for the CDR3: TGCGCCAGCAGCCGGGACCAAGGGATAGAGACCCAGTACTTC. Translating it yields CASSRDQGIETQYF. Full variable domain (missing parts from reference TRBV5-1 and TRBJ2-5): KAGVTQTPRYLIKTRGQQVTLSCSPISGHRSVSWYQQTPGQGLQFLFEYFSETQRNKGNFPGRFSGRQFSNSRSEMNVSTLELGDSALYLCASSRDQGIETQYFGPGTRLLVL.

The chain combines TRBV4-3 with TRBJ1-5; 8 bases match TRBD1. In germline, CDR1 is LGHNA, CDR2 YSLEER. The V segment lost 3 bases and the J segment 7 bases; nucleotides outside the gene matches: 8. This CDR3 has 15 residues. The CDR3 loop is CASSHGRGQGQPQHF. The CDR3 DNA reads TGCGCCAGCAGCCACGGCAGGGGGCAGGGGCAGCCCCAGCATTTT.

The sample holds one count of this clone. This chain uses TRBV19 with TRBJ2-7; perhaps TRBD1 as D (5 bases). V gave up 0 bases and J gave up 6 bases, with 9 bases separating them. The CDR3 is made up of 13 amino acids. The V gene's germline CDR1 is LNHDA and CDR2 SQIVND (reference sequence). Here the CDR3 DNA reads TGTGCCAGTAGTATAGAGGACCAGGGCGAGCAGTACTTC. It codes for CASSIEDQGEQYF. The whole variable domain, remainder taken from reference TRBV19 and TRBJ2-7, is DGGITQSPKYLFRKEGQNVTLSCEQNLNHDAMYWYRQDPGQGLRLIYYSQIVNDFQKGDIAEGYSVSREKKESFPLTVTSAQKNPTAFYLCASSIEDQGEQYFGPGTRLTVT.

The rearrangement links TRBV6-1 to TRBJ1-5, with unresolved D. Per germline, CDR1 MNHNS and CDR2 SASEGT. CDR3 length: 15 amino acids. The ends were cut back, 5 bases at V and 2 bases at J, with 13 bases in the middle. Written as DNA, the CDR3 is TGTGCCAGCAGTCTGGACGGACTAGGCAATCAGCCCCAGCATTTT. Its translation is CASSLDGLGNQPQHF.

This clone was detected only once. The chain recombines TRBV30 with TRBJ2-1, with 9 bases lining up with TRBD2. Germline V gene sequence: CDR1 GTSNPN, CDR2 SVGIG (reference sequence). V trimming: 0 bases; J trimming: 8 bases; junction bases outside the gene matches: 14. The CDR3 has 17 amino acids. CDR3 in DNA: TGTGCCTGGAGTGTACGCCCTCTAGCGGGATCCAACGATGAGCAGTTCTTC. Its translation: CAWSVRPLAGSNDEQFF.

The chain joins TRBV15 to TRBJ1-2, with no clear D. Germline V gene lookup returns CDR1 LNHNV and CDR2 YYDKDF (reference sequence). V was clipped by 6 bases and J by 0 bases, with 14 bases between them. CDR3 length equals 15 residues. The CDR3 DNA reads as TGTGCCACCAGGGCCCCGGACGGAGCTAACTATGGCTACACCTTC. It translates to CATRAPDGANYGYTF.

This clone occurred a few times. The chain recombines TRBV6-6 with TRBJ1-5; the D is unclear. This CDR3 contains 14 residues. Between the trimmed V and J ends, which lost 5 bases and 4 bases, there was a span of 12 bases. Germline CDR1 and CDR2: MNHNY and SVGAGI (reference sequence). Here the CDR3 DNA reads TGTGCCAGCAGTGGAAAAAGGACGAATCAGCCCCAGCATTTT. Its protein is CASSGKRTNQPQHF.

The J gene is TRBJ2-2, the V gene TRBV6-5; D is ambiguous. The CDR3 extends over 14 amino acids. The V gene lost 5 bases and the J gene lost 0 bases, with 7 bases spanning the gap. CDR1 is MNHEY, CDR2 SVGAGI, per germline. CDR3 bases: TGTGCCAGCAGTGAGAACCCGAACACCGGGGAGCTGTTTTTT. Protein sequence: CASSENPNTGELFF.

The chain employs TRBV6-9 and TRBJ1-1, with 9 positions matching TRBD1. Germline CDR1 MNHGY, CDR2 SVAAGI. The CDR3 loop spans 13 amino acids. The V segment lost 7 bases and the J segment 6 bases; nucleotides outside the gene matches: 6. The CDR3 is CASTYRDRAEAFF. As DNA, the CDR3 is TGTGCCAGCACCTACCGGGACAGGGCTGAAGCTTTCTTT.

V usage is TRBV7-2 and J usage is TRBJ2-5; 10 bases agree with TRBD2. V lost 5 bases, J lost 5 bases, and 5 bases stayed unmatched. The length of the CDR3 is 14 residues. CDR1 and CDR2 from the germline V gene are SGHTA and FQGNSA. Here the CDR3 reads CASSRTSGGETQYF. The CDR3 region has the DNA TGTGCCAGCAGCAGGACTAGCGGAGGGGAGACCCAGTACTTC.

This chain joins TRBV11-3 and TRBJ1-2; D call uncertain. Germline lookup yields CDR1 SGHNT and CDR2 YENEEA. The CDR3 is 17 residues long. The V end lost 2 bases, the J end lost 1 base, and 17 bases lay between the germline ends. CDR3: CASSLNEGKRVNYGYTF. In DNA, the CDR3 is TGTGCCAGCAGCTTAAACGAAGGGAAGAGAGTTAACTATGGCTACACCTTC. Combining the CDR3 with reference TRBV11-3 and TRBJ1-2 gives the whole variable domain EAGVVQSPRYKIIEKKQPVAFWCNPISGHNTLYWYLQNLGQGPELLIRYENEEAVDDSQLPKDRFSAERLKGVDSTLKIQPAELGDSAVYLCASSLNEGKRVNYGYTFGSGTRLTVV.

This chain links TRBV7-3 with TRBJ2-7; D is possibly TRBD1 or TRBD2 (5 bases each). CDR3 length: 14 amino acids. Germline V gives CDR1 SGHTA, CDR2 FQGTGA. The germline V and J ends were trimmed by 5 bases and 6 bases, with 17 bases remaining between them. CDR3: CASSTGLSSSEQYF. The CDR3 nucleotides are TGTGCCAGCAGCACGGGGCTTTCGAGCTCCGAGCAGTACTTC.

The chain recombines TRBV6-5 with TRBJ1-2; 7 bases are a match to TRBD1. Trimming cost V 2 bases and J 4 bases; bases outside gene matches: 4. In germline, CDR1 is MNHEY, CDR2 SVGAGI. The CDR3 loop spans 14 amino acids. The chain's CDR3 is CASSYGGQPYGYTF. The CDR3 region has the DNA TGTGCCAGCAGTTACGGGGGACAGCCCTATGGCTACACCTTC.